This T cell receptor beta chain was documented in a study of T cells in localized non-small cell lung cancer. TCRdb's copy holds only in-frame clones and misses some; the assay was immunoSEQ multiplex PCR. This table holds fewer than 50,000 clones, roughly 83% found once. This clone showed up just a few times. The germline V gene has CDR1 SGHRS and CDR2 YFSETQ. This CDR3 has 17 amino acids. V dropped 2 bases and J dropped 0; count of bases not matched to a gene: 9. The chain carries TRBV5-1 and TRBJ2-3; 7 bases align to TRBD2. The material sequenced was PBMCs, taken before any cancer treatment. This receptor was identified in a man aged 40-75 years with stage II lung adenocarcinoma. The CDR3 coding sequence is TGCGCCAGCAGCTTTGGGTCTAGCGGCTCAAGCACAGATACGCAGTATTTT. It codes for CASSFGSSGSSTDTQYF.